This T cell receptor (beta chain) was sequenced for a study of beta chain features in type 1 diabetes. Study-wide background: Examination of sorted cells across all samples involved 90 million to 120 million cells. Study-wide points: Unsettled here was the matter of whether HLA type influences TCRB rearrangement. A moderate, significant TCRB CDR3 shortening appeared in type 1 diabetes across four CD4+ subsets.

The V gene's germline CDR1 is SQVTM and CDR2 ANQGSEA. This CDR3 has 15 residues. In this sample, this clone turned up a few times. The antigen is undetermined. The authors reverse transcribed all of the isolated RNA, so sequencing captured expressed TCRB transcripts. Assay: immunoSEQ multiplex PCR; the TCRdb copy retains only in-frame clones and omits some. The sample records approximately 260,000 clones, 24% being singletons. The specimen sequenced was naive CD4+ T cells from blood. This clonotype was sampled from a woman in her 30s with type 1 diabetes. V is TRBV29-1 and J is TRBJ2-3, with 12 bases lining up with TRBD2. CDR3 coding DNA: TGCAGTATTCTCACACTAGCGGGAGGAATAGATACGCAGTATTTT. Translation: CSILTLAGGIDTQYF.